This T cell receptor beta chain comes out of a study of blood T cell repertoires in COVID-19. Whole-study context: From T cells, B-cell-depleted T cells, or PBMCs came the material, which was cDNA or gDNA.

How the authors handled the data: Estimation of nucleated cell counts relied on the amplification of reference gene primers. Profiling relied on immunoSEQ multiplex PCR, and the TCRdb table lists in-frame clones only, not all of them. Clonal size and the V and J genes are those of that table, whereas D and trimming came from the DNA. Of some 270,000 clones listed, 70% to 90% are singletons. The V gene's germline CDR1 is SGHKS and CDR2 YYEKEE (reference sequence). Trimming stripped 2 bases from V and 1 base from J, with 12 bases between. The CDR3 runs to 15 residues. Individuals aged roughly 18 to 95 years were recruited from some 26 US areas. Exposed study participants had met a COVID-19 case within 2 weeks before entry.

This clonotype was sampled from a woman aged 50 to 60 who had been exposed to COVID-19. This chain uses TRBV5-5 with TRBJ1-1; D remains ambiguous. Input material: PBMCs or T cells enriched from blood (not recorded which). The CDR3 loop is CASSLTNIQNTEAFF. CDR3 coding DNA: TGTGCCAGCAGCTTAACGAACATACAGAACACTGAAGCTTTCTTT.